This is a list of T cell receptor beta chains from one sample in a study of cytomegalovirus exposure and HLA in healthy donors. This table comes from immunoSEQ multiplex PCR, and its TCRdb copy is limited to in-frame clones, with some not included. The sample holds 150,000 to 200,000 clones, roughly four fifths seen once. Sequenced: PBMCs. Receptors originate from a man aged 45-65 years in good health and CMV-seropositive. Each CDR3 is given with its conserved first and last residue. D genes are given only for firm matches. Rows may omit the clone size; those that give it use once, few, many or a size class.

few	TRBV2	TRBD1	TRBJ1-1	TGTGCCAGCAGTGAACAGGACAGGGGGAACACTGAAGCTTTCTTT	CASSEQDRGNTEAFF
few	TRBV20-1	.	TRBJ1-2	TGCAGTGCTTACGGGGGAGAGGGCTACACCTTC	CSAYGGEGYTF
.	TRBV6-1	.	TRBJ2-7	TGTGCCAGCAGTGAACAGGGTATTCCCCACGAGCAGTACTTC	CASSEQGIPHEQYF
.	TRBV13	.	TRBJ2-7	TGTGCCAGCAGCACGAGACTAGTCGGGGCCTACGAGCAGTACTTC	CASSTRLVGAYEQYF
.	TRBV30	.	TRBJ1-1	TGTGCCTGGAGTGTACAAGGACTTTCACGAAACACTGAAGCTTTCTTT	CAWSVQGLSRNTEAFF
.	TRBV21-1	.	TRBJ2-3	TGTGCCAGCAGCAAAGCCAGGACTAGCGGGGTGGCAGATACGCAGTATTTT	CASSKARTSGVADTQYF
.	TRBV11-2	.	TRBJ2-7	TGTGCCACCGGACACCTCAACTACGAGCAGTACTTC	CATGHLNYEQYF
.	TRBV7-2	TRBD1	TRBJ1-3	TGTGCCAGCAGCCGCGACAGGGGGCCTGGAAACACCATATATTTT	CASSRDRGPGNTIYF
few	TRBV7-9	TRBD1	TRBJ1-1	TGTGCCAGCAGTCAGCCACAGGGGGCGGCGTACACTGAAGCTTTCTTT	CASSQPQGAAYTEAFF
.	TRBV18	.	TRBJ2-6	TGTGCCAGCTCACCCTGGGACTTGGGGAATAGCCCTGGGGCCAACGTCCTGACTTTC	CASSPWDLGNSPGANVLTF
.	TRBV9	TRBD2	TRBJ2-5	TGTGCCAGCAGCGTAACCGGGACTAGCAAAGAGACCCGGTACTTC	CASSVTGTSKETRYF
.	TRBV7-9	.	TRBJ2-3	TGTGCCAGCAGACCCAGGGGCCCGGATACGCAGTATTTT	CASRPRGPDTQYF